Listed below are T cell receptor beta chains from one sample, sequenced in a study of T cell responses to AZD1222 COVID-19 vaccine. Method: immunoSEQ multiplex PCR; TCRdb's copy keeps in-frame clones and lacks some. Altogether roughly 110,000 clones are present, nearly 90% being singletons, with the ten largest covering 4.8%. The specimen was peripheral blood, collected 28 days after the second AZD1222 dose. These receptors came from an adult who received the AZD1222 COVID-19 vaccine. CDR3s include the opening cysteine and the closing phenylalanine or tryptophan. Each record gives: clone size, D gene, V gene, J gene, CDR3 DNA, CDR3 protein. The D gene is left open where the match is weak. Expanded clones get a size class; other rows say once, few or many, or leave the size out.

few	.	TRBV27	TRBJ2-2	TGTGCCAGCCGTGAGTCGGCCGGGGAGCTGTTTTTT	CASRESAGELFF
.	TRBD2	TRBV5-1	TRBJ2-2	TGCGCCAGCAGCCGGGCCACAGTAGCGGGGCCCCCGAACACCGGGGAGCTGTTTTTT	CASSRATVAGPPNTGELFF
.	TRBD1	TRBV4-1	TRBJ2-7	TGCGCCAGCAGCCAAGAGTGGACAGGGGGATCCTACGAGCAGTACTTC	CASSQEWTGGSYEQYF
.	.	TRBV6-5	TRBJ1-5	TGTGCCAGCAGGGGTAGCAATCAGCCCCAGCATTTT	CASRGSNQPQHF
.	TRBD1	TRBV27	TRBJ2-7	TGTGCCAGCAGTCGTAAGGGACAGGGGGCCTACGAGCAGTACTTC	CASSRKGQGAYEQYF
.	.	TRBV12-3/TRBV12-4	TRBJ2-1	TGTGCCAGCAGAGGGGGGGCCGCTGAGCAGTTCTTC	CASRGGAAEQFF
.	.	TRBV10-3	TRBJ1-2	TGTGCCATCAGGTGGCAGGGCCTTAACTATGGCTACACCTTC	CAIRWQGLNYGYTF
.	TRBD1	TRBV10-3	TRBJ1-4	TGTGCCATCAGTGAGGGAGGACAGGGATACTATGAAAAACTGTTTTTT	CAISEGGQGYYEKLFF
.	.	TRBV2	TRBJ1-2	TGTGCCATCTCGGTGGGGGGTCCCAACTATGGCTACACCTTC	CAISVGGPNYGYTF
.	.	TRBV6-5	TRBJ1-2	TGTGCCAGCAGCCTCTTACAGGGAGACTATGGCTACACCTTC	CASSLLQGDYGYTF
few	.	TRBV7-3	TRBJ1-6	TGTGCCAGCAGCTTAACGGGCCGCTCACCCCTCCACTTT	CASSLTGRSPLHF
.	.	TRBV7-2	TRBJ2-3	TGTGCCAGCAGCTTAAGAACCAGGGGAGTAGGAGATACGCAGTATTTT	CASSLRTRGVGDTQYF
.	.	TRBV28	TRBJ2-1	TGTGCCAGCAGTCCGGGACCTTGGCAGGGTAACTACAATGAGCAGTTCTTC	CASSPGPWQGNYNEQFF